This T cell receptor beta chain was captured in a study of shared clonotypes between healthy human individuals. Background on the study: Donors, aged 18 to 49, were two women and a few men.

V was trimmed by 2 bases and J by 6 bases, leaving 11 bases between them. There are 13 residues in the CDR3. Germline V lookup: CDR1 GTSNPN, CDR2 SVGIG (reference sequence). Note on this clone: The antigen is not known.

Findings of the study overall: Naive subsets usually exceeded memory subsets in estimated richness.

It was at deep level that the assay was run. Under the authors' procedure: There were no quality scores in the junction-only immunoSEQ sequences, so filtering differed. Sequenced by immunoSEQ multiplex PCR; TCRdb stores in-frame clones only, minus some. D and trimming come from the DNA, and the V and J calls and clone size come from that table. Of some 1.5 million clones in the sample, approximately 96% were seen once. The V call is TRBV30, the J call TRBJ1-5; no firm D call. The TCR originated in a man aged 30-40 years in good health. The source material was naive CD4+ T cells sorted from blood. Sample subset: CD45RA+ positively selected. CDR3 sequence: CAWSPGRGQPQHF. The CDR3 DNA follows: TGTGCCTGGAGTCCCGGGCGCGGTCAGCCCCAGCATTTT.